Listed here is a single T cell receptor beta chain. Its antigen is currently unknown. This table comes from immunoSEQ multiplex PCR, and its TCRdb copy is limited to in-frame clones, with some not included. The table includes hundreds of thousands of clones, approximately 96% detected once. This sample is drawn from a study of shared clonotypes between healthy human individuals. Regarding the study as a whole: Naive CD4 clonotypes were shared across a handful of donors at about 5%. It was expected that sequencing depth would affect clonotype sharing among donors.

The CDR3 has 15 amino acids. The germline V gene has CDR1 MGHRA and CDR2 YSYEKL. Germline trimming cut 0 bases from V and 12 bases from J; bases unmatched to any gene: 10. Terminally differentiated effector memory CD45RA+ cells were left out of the naive CD8 fraction, which was CD45RO-negative and positively selected for CCR7. This TCR was sampled from a woman in her thirties in good health. The V and J genes are TRBV4-1 and TRBJ2-1; 8 bases map to TRBD2. The sequenced sample was naive CD8+ T cells sorted from blood. The DNA of the CDR3 is TGCGCCAGCAGCCAAGAAGGTCAAAGCGGGGGCGGGCAGTTCTTC. It translates to CASSQEGQSGGGQFF.